The present entry profiles one T cell receptor beta chain with its context. Antigen unknown. This sample was included in a study of beta chain features in type 1 diabetes. Study-wide results and caveats: Overrepresentation of cells with high TCR expression could result from cDNA sequencing. Researchers report that Type 1 diabetes patients had moderately but significantly shorter TCRB CDR3s across all four CD4+ subsets.

Reverse transcribing all isolated RNA meant expressed TCRB transcripts were sequenced. Assay used: immunoSEQ multiplex PCR; TCRdb lists only in-frame clones, some missing. The sample contains 400,000 or so clones, about 12% of which appear only once. Sort purity for all populations was recorded as exceeding 98%. The sequenced sample consisted of naive CD4+ T cells from blood. This receptor was obtained from a woman in her late teens or twenties with type 1 diabetes.

CDR3 sequence: CASSGASGRTSTDTQYF. For the CDR3, the DNA is TGTGCCAGCAGTGGGGCTAGCGGGAGGACTAGCACAGATACGCAGTATTTT. The chain couples TRBV27 to TRBJ2-3; 11 nucleotides line up with TRBD2. Germline V gene lookup returns CDR1 MNHEY and CDR2 SMNVEV (reference sequence). V lost 5 bases, J lost 0 bases, and 7 bases stayed unmatched. The CDR3 contains 17 residues.